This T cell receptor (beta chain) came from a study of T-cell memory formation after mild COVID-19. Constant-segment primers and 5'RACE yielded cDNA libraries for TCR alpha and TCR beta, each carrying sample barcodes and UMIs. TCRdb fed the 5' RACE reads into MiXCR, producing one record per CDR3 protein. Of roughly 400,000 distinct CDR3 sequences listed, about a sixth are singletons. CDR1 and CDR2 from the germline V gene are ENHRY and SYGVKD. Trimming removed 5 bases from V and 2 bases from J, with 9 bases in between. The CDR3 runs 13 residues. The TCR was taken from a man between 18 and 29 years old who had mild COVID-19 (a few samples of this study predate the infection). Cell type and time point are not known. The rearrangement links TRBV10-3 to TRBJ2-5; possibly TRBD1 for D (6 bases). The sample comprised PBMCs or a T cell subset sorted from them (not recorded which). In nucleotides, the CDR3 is TGTGCCATCAGTTCAGGGGCACAAGAGACCCAGTACTTC. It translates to CAISSGAQETQYF.